This T cell receptor beta chain was recovered during a study of blood T cell repertoires in COVID-19. Study-level information: COVID-19 samples from acute and convalescent phases originated in the United States, Italy and Spain. From T cells, B-cell-depleted T cells, or PBMCs came the material, which was cDNA or gDNA.

There are 13 residues in the CDR3. Trimming shortened V by 8 bases and J by 3 bases, and 10 bases separated the two germline ends. Looked up from germline, CDR1 is MNHEY and CDR2 is SVGAGI. As originally analysed: Using reference gene primer amplification, nucleated cell counts were estimated. Sequencing used immunoSEQ multiplex PCR; TCRdb keeps in-frame clones, though not all of them. That table furnishes V, J and clone size, whereas the DNA furnished D and trimming. This table holds over 95,000 clones, approximately 90% found once. The origin of this receptor is a woman in her forties or fifties with acute or convalescent COVID-19. J is TRBJ1-4 and V is TRBV6-5; D may be TRBD1 (5 bases). The sequenced sample consisted of peripheral blood. CDR3 residues: CASWGSSNEKLFF. CDR3 sequence (DNA): TGTGCCAGCTGGGGCTCTTCTAATGAAAAACTGTTTTTT.